The 23 T cell receptor beta chains below were found in one sample sequenced in a study of T cells in Graves' hyperthyroidism and ophthalmopathy. TCR beta CDR3 region amplification was performed from RNA transcripts. Carried out on the TCR CDR3, a first-round RT-PCR used the HTBI primer set. In TCRdb, the multiplex PCR reads were re-called with MiXCR into one record per CDR3 protein. The sample lists 200,000 to 250,000 distinct CDR3 sequences, 17% occurring once. Source material: blood. Source of these receptors: a middle-aged man with Graves' hyperthyroidism.

This clonotype was counted at least ten times. The chain couples TRBV2 to TRBJ2-7; weak D call: TRBD2 (5 bases). The CDR3 has 12 amino acids. Per the germline V gene, CDR1 is SNHLY and CDR2 is FYNNEI. With 8 bases removed from V and 7 bases from J, the gap between germline ends came to 15 bases. The CDR3 protein is CASSLSSGEQYF. The DNA for the CDR3 is TGTGCCAGCTCATTGTCTTCGGGAGAGCAGTACTTC.

Many counts were recorded for this clonotype. The chain combines TRBV18 with TRBJ1-1; no clear D gene. V gave up 2 bases and J gave up 4 bases, with 8 bases separating them. This CDR3 contains 13 residues. Germline CDR1 KGHSH, CDR2 LQKENI. The CDR3 spells CASSPGRGTEAFF. CDR3 nucleotide sequence: TGTGCCAGCTCACCAGGCCGGGGCACTGAAGCTTTCTTT.

This clonotype was seen a handful of times. The genes are TRBV2 and TRBJ1-2, with TRBD1 identical over 8 bases. The CDR3 contains 14 residues. The V and J ends lost 6 bases and 0 bases, in that order; junction bases with no gene match: 3. The germline V gene has CDR1 SNHLY and CDR2 FYNNEI. Written as DNA, the CDR3 is TGTGCCAGCAGGGGACAGGCGTCTAACTATGGCTACACCTTC. Its protein product is CASRGQASNYGYTF.

This clonotype was detected a few times. This may come from a read error, since a much larger clone is one base off. V gene TRBV12-3 or TRBV12-4 combines with J gene TRBJ2-7, with D perhaps matching TRBD2 (6 bases). The CDR3 is 14 amino acids. The CDR3 bases are TGTGCCAGCAGTTTAGGGGAGGCGTACTACGGGCAGTACTTC. Protein: CASSLGEAYYGQYF.

A few counts support this clonotype. The chain links TRBV2 to TRBJ1-1; D remains ambiguous. The CDR3 runs to 13 residues. Germline CDR1 and CDR2: SNHLY and FYNNEI. Deletions cut 4 bases from V and 6 bases from J, with 12 bases between. CDR3 sequence reads: CASSGERAAEAFF. CDR3 bases: TGTGCCAGCAGTGGTGAGAGGGCAGCTGAAGCTTTCTTT.

Many counts were recorded for this clonotype. The V and J genes are TRBV6-1 and TRBJ1-4; TRBD1 matches 7 bases. Germline-derived CDR1 and CDR2 are MNHNS and SASEGT. The CDR3 is made up of 16 amino acids. V lost 8 bases, J lost 5 bases, and 14 bases stayed unmatched. CDR3: CASGRIKDRRNEKLFF. DNA for the CDR3: TGTGCCAGCGGACGCATAAAGGACAGGAGGAATGAAAAACTGTTTTTT.

The rearrangement links TRBV20-1 to TRBJ2-7; TRBD2 matches at 16 bases. The germline V gene has CDR1 DFQATT and CDR2 SNEGSKA (reference sequence). J was trimmed by 2 bases and V by 6 bases; bases with no gene match: 10. The CDR3 has 17 amino acids. CDR3: CSADSGLAGGPTYEQYF. CDR3 in DNA: TGCAGTGCGGATTCGGGACTAGCGGGAGGGCCTACCTACGAGCAGTACTTC.

This clonotype was counted many times. The chain joins TRBV11-2 to TRBJ2-7; 10 bases are shared with TRBD1. The CDR3 totals 15 residues. Germline CDR1 is SGHAT and CDR2 is FQNNGV. V was pared by 4 bases and J by 6 bases, with 9 bases of the junction left unmatched. CDR3 sequence (DNA): TGTGCCAGCAGCTCCCGTCCCGGGACAGGGGCCGAGCAGTACTTC. Translated: CASSSRPGTGAEQYF.

In this sample, this clonotype turned up a few times. The genes are TRBV11-3 and TRBJ2-1; 8 bases line up with TRBD2. The V and J ends lost 2 bases and 4 bases, in that order; junction bases with no gene match: 4. The germline CDR1 and CDR2 sequences are SGHNT and YENEEA. This CDR3 is built from 15 residues. The CDR3 DNA reads as TGTGCCAGCAGCTTAAAGGGACTAGGGTACAATGAGCAGTTCTTC. It encodes CASSLKGLGYNEQFF.

This clonotype was detected many times. The J gene is TRBJ2-5, the V gene TRBV11-3, with TRBD2 matching 14 bases. After removal of 5 bases from V and 4 bases from J, the junction contained 6 bases not matched to a gene. This CDR3 region has 16 residues. The V gene's germline CDR1 is SGHNT and CDR2 YENEEA. The CDR3 coding sequence is TGTGCCAGCAGCAGGGGACTAGCGGGAGTGCGAGAGACCCAGTACTTC. This translates into CASSRGLAGVRETQYF.

This clonotype was seen many times. The chain couples TRBV12-3 or TRBV12-4 to TRBJ2-4; D possibly uses TRBD1 or TRBD2 (6 bases each). Trimming removed 3 bases at V and 1 base at J, with 10 bases between. The CDR3 contains 15 residues. Here the CDR3 reads CASSFTGRAKNIQYF. The CDR3 nucleotides read TGTGCCAGCAGTTTCACAGGGAGGGCCAAAAACATTCAGTACTTC.

In this sample, this clonotype turned up many times. CDR3 loop: CAWSVRSGVGYTF. The CDR3 region has the DNA TGTGCCTGGAGTGTAAGGTCAGGGGTCGGCTACACCTTC. The chain joins TRBV30 to TRBJ1-2; TRBD1 might be the D (6 bases). The CDR3 has 13 amino acids. The V gene's germline CDR1 is GTSNPN and CDR2 SVGIG (reference sequence). V lost 0 bases and J 8 bases, leaving 13 bases between the germline ends.

Details on this clonotype: A much bigger clone sits one base away, suggesting this may be a read error. This chain links TRBV10-1 with TRBJ2-5; D unresolved. The CDR3 consists of 10 residues. The V gene's germline CDR1 is WNHNN and CDR2 SYGVQD (reference sequence). The CDR3, as DNA: TGCGCCAGCAGGGAAGAGACCCAGTGCTTC. Protein: CASREETQCF.

This clonotype came up many times. The chain combines TRBV2 with TRBJ1-1; D gene unclear. This CDR3 region has 13 residues. CDR1 and CDR2 (germline): SNHLY, FYNNEI. Deletions cut 3 bases from V and 3 bases from J, with 8 bases between. Written as DNA, the CDR3 is TGTGCCAGCAGTGATACCCGTTACACTGAAGCTTTCTTT. Amino acid sequence: CASSDTRYTEAFF.

This clonotype was counted at least ten times. The chain joins TRBV30 to TRBJ1-5; D is undetermined. Looked up from germline, CDR1 is GTSNPN and CDR2 is SVGIG (reference sequence). CDR3 size: 13 residues. The V end lost 0 bases, the J end lost 4 bases, and 7 bases lay between the germline ends. The CDR3 DNA follows: TGTGCCTGGAGTGTAACGGGTAATCAGCCCCAGCATTTT. Its protein product is CAWSVTGNQPQHF. Full variable domain (remainder filled in from reference TRBV30 and TRBJ1-5): SQTIHQWPATLVQPVGSPLSLECTVEGTSNPNLYWYRQAAGRGLQLLFYSVGIGQISSEVPQNLSASRPQDRQFILSSKKLLLSDSGFYLCAWSVTGNQPQHFGDGTRLSIL.

CDR3 sequence (DNA): TGCAGTGCCGCCGGTCTTCAGCCTCGCAATCAGCCCCAGCATTTT. Translating gives CSAAGLQPRNQPQHF. The chain uses TRBV20-1 and TRBJ1-5; D is uncertain. V lost 6 bases to trimming and J lost 2 bases, with 17 bases between them. CDR3 length equals 15 residues. Germline loops: CDR1 DFQATT, CDR2 SNEGSKA (reference sequence).

This clonotype was seen at least ten times. The gene calls are TRBV7-3 and TRBJ2-3; TRBD2 matches at 12 bases. The J segment lost 2 bases and the V segment lost 4 bases, leaving 7 bases of the junction unmatched. Per the germline V gene, CDR1 is SGHTA and CDR2 is FQGTGA. The CDR3 sequence is 17 residues long. The CDR3 DNA reads as TGTGCCAGCAGCTCCCGACTAGCGGGGGAGTACACAGATACGCAGTATTTT. Its protein is CASSSRLAGEYTDTQYF.

The V gene is TRBV7-8, the J gene TRBJ2-4, with 7 bases lining up with TRBD2. Germline loops: CDR1 SGHVS, CDR2 FQNEAQ. The length of the CDR3 is 16 residues. Trimming at V came to 0 bases and at J to 0 bases, leaving 2 bases not matched to a gene. The DNA for the CDR3 is TGTGCCAGCAGCTTAGCTTTAGCGGGAGCCAAAAACATTCAGTACTTC. This codes for CASSLALAGAKNIQYF. The whole variable domain, remainder taken from reference TRBV7-8 and TRBJ2-4, is GAGVSQSPRYKVAKRGQDVALRCDPISGHVSLFWYQQALGQGPEFLTYFQNEAQLDKSGLPSDRFFAERPEGSVSTLKIQRTQQEDSAVYLCASSLALAGAKNIQYFGAGTRLSVL.

The chain uses TRBV10-2 and TRBJ2-7, with a possible D match to TRBD2 (6 bases). Germline V gene data show CDR1 as WSHSY and CDR2 as SAAADI. V lost 3 bases, J lost 0 bases, and 9 bases lay in between. The CDR3 sequence is 14 residues long. Here the CDR3 reads CASSEVGSSYEQYF. The CDR3 region has the DNA TGCGCCAGCAGTGAAGTCGGGAGCTCCTACGAGCAGTACTTC.

The V gene is TRBV20-1, the J gene TRBJ2-1; D perhaps matches TRBD2 (5 bases). The CDR3 consists of 16 residues. Germline values: CDR1 DFQATT, CDR2 SNEGSKA (reference sequence). With 1 base removed from V and 0 bases from J, the gap between germline ends came to 13 bases. The CDR3 DNA sequence: TGCAGTGCTAGAGGGCATAGCGCCAACTCCTACAATGAGCAGTTCTTC. Protein sequence: CSARGHSANSYNEQFF.

There are many counts of this clonotype. This sequence joins TRBV6-1 and TRBJ2-7; D gene ambiguous. The V gene's germline CDR1 is MNHNS and CDR2 SASEGT. Trimming stripped 6 bases from V and 2 bases from J, with 5 bases between. The CDR3 length is 11 residues. CDR3 bases: TGTGCCAGCAGCACCACCTACGAGCAGTACTTC. Its protein product is CASSTTYEQYF.

This clonotype was observed at least ten times. The chain is built from TRBV3-1 and TRBJ2-7; TRBD2 aligns across 11 bases. The J segment lost 4 bases and the V segment lost 2 bases, leaving 4 bases of the junction unmatched. Germline CDR1 LGHDT, CDR2 YNNKEL (reference sequence). The CDR3 has 15 residues. The CDR3 region has the DNA TGTGCCAGCAGCCAAACCGGGACTAGCGGTTACGAGCAGTACTTC. It specifies CASSQTGTSGYEQYF.

There are many counts of this clonotype. The rearrangement uses TRBV28 and TRBJ1-1; TRBD1 matches 8 bases. The germline V gene has CDR1 MDHEN and CDR2 SYDVKM. The CDR3 runs 14 residues. V lost 4 bases, J lost 2 bases, and 3 bases stayed unmatched. CDR3 coding DNA: TGTGCCAGCAGTTCGACAGGGGATAACACTGAAGCTTTCTTT. Translated, it gives CASSSTGDNTEAFF.